This TCR beta chain appears in the sequencing data of a study of shared clonotypes between healthy human individuals. General study points: Compared with memory subsets, naive subsets generally had larger estimated richness.

V gave up 4 bases and J gave up 0 bases, with 13 bases separating them. The CDR3 is 16 amino acids. Germline CDR1 reads LNHDA; CDR2 reads SQIVND (reference sequence). Splitting of CD4+ cells produced CD45RA+ naive and CD45RA-negative memory subsets. For this clone: Its target is not known.

Using immunoSEQ multiplex PCR, the repertoire was profiled, and TCRdb retains in-frame clones only, with some absent. The table records under 1,100,000 clones, roughly 80% of them present only once. Sequencing input: memory CD4+ T cells sorted from blood. The subset denotes: CD45RA-negative fraction. The V and J genes are TRBV19 and TRBJ1-5, with D possibly being TRBD1 (6 bases). This TCR was sampled from a man aged 18 to 29 in good health. CDR3 amino acids: CASSNEQGYSNQPQHF. CDR3 nucleotide sequence: TGTGCCAGTAGTAATGAACAGGGCTATAGCAATCAGCCCCAGCATTTT.